The 18 T cell receptor beta chains below come from one sample, sequenced in a study of yellow fever vaccine responses in identical twins. MiXCR, run by TCRdb on the RT-PCR reads, gives a single entry per CDR3 protein. The sample has around 18,000 distinct CDR3 sequences; roughly two thirds are singletons. The input for sequencing was T cells from blood (PBMCs), unsorted or a sorted subset (not recorded which), taken before or after yellow fever vaccination (not recorded which). These receptors came from a woman aged 18-29 years who received the yellow fever vaccine.

V usage is TRBV2 and J usage is TRBJ2-2; TRBD2 is a possible D gene (7 bases). The germline V gene encodes CDR1 SNHLY and CDR2 FYNNEI. The CDR3 has 13 residues. V lost 11 bases and J lost 4, with 14 bases in between. CDR3 sequence (DNA): TGTGCCGTTGGGGGGGCTAGCACCGGGGAGCTGTTTTTT. This gives the protein CAVGGASTGELFF.

V gene TRBV12-3 or TRBV12-4 combines with J gene TRBJ2-1; perhaps D is TRBD1 or TRBD2 (7 bases each). V was clipped by 6 bases and J by 7 bases, with 22 bases between them. The CDR3 is made up of 16 amino acids. The CDR3: CASSTWGGGARNEQFF. DNA of the CDR3: TGTGCCAGCAGCACATGGGGAGGGGGCGCCAGGAATGAGCAGTTCTTC.

The genes are TRBV7-9 and TRBJ2-7; TRBD2 agrees at 11 bases. The germline V gene has CDR1 SEHNR and CDR2 FQNEAQ (reference sequence). With V trimmed by 4 bases and J by 1 base, 3 bases remained unmatched. The CDR3 runs to 15 residues. The CDR3 DNA sequence: TGTGCCAGCAGCTATACTAGCGGGGGTTCCTACGAGCAGTACGTC. Its protein is CASSYTSGGSYEQYV.

This chain connects TRBV20-1 to TRBJ1-2; D possibly corresponds to TRBD1 (5 bases). V was pared by 2 bases and J by 8 bases, with 21 bases between. The CDR3 covers 15 residues. CDR1 and CDR2 (germline): DFQATT, SNEGSKA (reference sequence). The CDR3 DNA is TGCAGTGCTAGAATGGGGGGGTTGTGGATCGGCGGCTACACCTTC. Its translation is CSARMGGLWIGGYTF.

V gene TRBV3-1 combines with J gene TRBJ1-2, with D possibly matching TRBD1 (6 bases). CDR1 LGHDT and CDR2 YNNKEL come from the germline V gene (reference sequence). The CDR3 loop spans 12 amino acids. V was clipped by 2 bases and J by 7 bases, with 8 bases between them. The CDR3 spells CASSQQGFGYTF. CDR3 sequence (DNA): TGTGCCAGCAGCCAACAGGGGTTTGGCTACACCTTC.

The CDR3: CSGRLNQETQYF. CDR3 nucleotides: TGCAGCGGTCGGCTTAACCAAGAGACCCAGTACTTC. The V and J genes are TRBV29-1 and TRBJ2-5; D remains unclear. Germline V gene sequence: CDR1 SQVTM, CDR2 ANQGSEA. The CDR3 spans 12 residues. The ends were cut back, 7 bases at V and 0 bases at J, with 9 bases in the middle.

V and J are TRBV15 and TRBJ1-3, with a tentative D call TRBD1 (6 bases). CDR1 and CDR2 from the germline V gene are LNHNV and YYDKDF (reference sequence). The CDR3 has 16 amino acids. Between the trimmed V and J ends, which lost 1 base and 4 bases, there was a span of 14 bases. The CDR3 loop is CATSRASRGHGNTIYF. The CDR3 DNA is TGTGCCACCAGCAGAGCCTCCAGGGGTCACGGAAACACCATATATTTT.

This sequence joins TRBV25-1 and TRBJ2-1; D gene ambiguous. V gave up 5 bases and J gave up 8 bases, with 10 bases separating them. Per the germline V gene, CDR1 is MGHDK and CDR2 is SYGVNS. The length of the CDR3 is 12 residues. CDR3 region: CASSRRRYEQFF. The CDR3 region has the DNA TGTGCCAGCAGTAGGAGAAGGTATGAGCAGTTCTTC.

The chain carries TRBV15 and TRBJ2-7; 8 bases map to TRBD2. The CDR3 is 16 residues long. J gave up 1 base and V 1 base, and 6 bases lay outside the gene matches. CDR1 and CDR2 (germline): LNHNV, YYDKDF (reference sequence). DNA for the CDR3: TGTGCCACCAGCAGAGGGCTAGCGGGCGTTTCCTACGAGCAGTACTTC. Protein: CATSRGLAGVSYEQYF. The whole variable domain, filled in from reference TRBV15 and TRBJ2-7, reads DAMVIQNPRYQVTQFGKPVTLSCSQTLNHNVMYWYQQKSSQAPKLLFHYYDKDFNNEADTPDNFQSRRPNTSFCFLDIRSPGLGDTAMYLCATSRGLAGVSYEQYFGPGTRLTVT.

As to this clonotype: The CDR3 does not end in the conserved phenylalanine or tryptophan, so this is likely a read error. V gene TRBV2 combines with J gene TRBJ1-1; D is unclear. The CDR3 loop spans 14 amino acids. Germline loops: CDR1 SNHLY, CDR2 FYNNEI. The V end lost 6 bases, the J end lost 1 base, and 12 bases lay between the germline ends. CDR3 bases: TGTGCCAGCAGAGATCAACCAGGGAACACTGAAGCTTTCCTT. Translating gives CASRDQPGNTEAFL.

This chain uses TRBV7-6 with TRBJ2-3, with no clear D. The germline gives CDR1 SGHVS, CDR2 FNYEAQ. Between the trimmed V and J ends, which lost 0 bases and 4 bases, there was a span of 8 bases. CDR3 size: 14 residues. The CDR3 coding sequence is TGTGCCAGCAGCTTAGCAGGCGTTGCAGATACGCAGTATTTT. It specifies CASSLAGVADTQYF.

V is TRBV11-1 and J is TRBJ1-6; D gene uncertain. V was cut by 10 bases and J by 7 bases, with 17 bases left in between. Germline lookup yields CDR1 SGHAT and CDR2 FQDESV (reference sequence). CDR3 length equals 14 residues. CDR3 region: CAIPQGLGNSPLHF. The CDR3 DNA reads TGTGCCATACCCCAAGGTTTGGGAAATTCACCCCTCCACTTT. The full variable domain, rest sourced from reference TRBV11-1 and TRBJ1-6, is EAEVAQSPRYKITEKSQAVAFWCDPISGHATLYWYRQILGQGPELLVQFQDESVVDDSQLPKDRFSAERLKGVDSTLKIQPAELGDSAMYLCAIPQGLGNSPLHFGNGTRLTVT.

The rearrangement uses TRBV5-1 and TRBJ1-6; D gene ambiguous. The V end lost 1 base, the J end lost 3 bases, and 11 bases lay between the germline ends. CDR3 length: 16 amino acids. From germline, CDR1 is SGHRS and CDR2 YFSETQ. The CDR3 nucleotides are TGCGCCAGCAGCTTGCAACCGGGAATCTATAATTCACCCCTCCACTTT. Protein sequence: CASSLQPGIYNSPLHF. The full variable domain, in which reference TRBV5-1 and TRBJ1-6 provide the parts outside the CDR3, is KAGVTQTPRYLIKTRGQQVTLSCSPISGHRSVSWYQQTPGQGLQFLFEYFSETQRNKGNFPGRFSGRQFSNSRSEMNVSTLELGDSALYLCASSLQPGIYNSPLHFGNGTRLTVT.

This chain joins TRBV2 and TRBJ1-2; TRBD1 agrees at 8 bases. Germline V CDR1 and CDR2: SNHLY, FYNNEI. The CDR3 runs to 13 residues. J gave up 11 bases and V 8 bases, and 13 bases lay outside the gene matches. For the CDR3, the DNA is TGTGCCAGCTGGGGACAGGAGTATTTTGGTTACACCTTC. It is translated as CASWGQEYFGYTF.

The chain links TRBV12-3 or TRBV12-4 to TRBJ2-4; possibly TRBD2 for D (5 bases). The CDR3 is 13 residues long. V lost 7 bases and J lost 8, with 15 bases in between. The CDR3 reads CASTGRGRYIQYF. The CDR3 DNA sequence: TGTGCCAGCACCGGACGAGGGAGATACATTCAGTACTTC.

The sample holds a few counts of this clonotype. The chain has TRBV12-3 or TRBV12-4 and TRBJ2-2; TRBD2 is a possible D gene (6 bases). There are 16 residues in the CDR3. V gave up 6 bases and J gave up 1 base, with 15 bases separating them. CDR3 DNA sequence: TGTGCCAGCAGCCACTCCGGGGGTCGGAACACCGGGGAGCTGTTTTTT. This codes for CASSHSGGRNTGELFF.

A few counts support this clonotype. This chain connects TRBV12-3 or TRBV12-4 to TRBJ1-2, with 7 bases matching TRBD1. With V trimmed by 6 bases and J by 3 bases, 10 bases remained unmatched. The CDR3 sequence is 15 residues long. DNA for the CDR3: TGTGCCAGCAGCCCGATGACAGGGATTGACTATGGCTACACCTTC. It encodes CASSPMTGIDYGYTF.

The chain joins TRBV5-5 to TRBJ2-1; no firm D call. The V end was cut by 0 bases, the J end by 9 bases, with 13 bases between. The CDR3 totals 14 residues. Per germline, CDR1 SGHKS and CDR2 YYEKEE (reference sequence). The CDR3 here is CASSLDTATGEQFF. Here the CDR3 DNA reads TGTGCCAGCAGCTTGGACACAGCTACGGGTGAGCAGTTCTTC.